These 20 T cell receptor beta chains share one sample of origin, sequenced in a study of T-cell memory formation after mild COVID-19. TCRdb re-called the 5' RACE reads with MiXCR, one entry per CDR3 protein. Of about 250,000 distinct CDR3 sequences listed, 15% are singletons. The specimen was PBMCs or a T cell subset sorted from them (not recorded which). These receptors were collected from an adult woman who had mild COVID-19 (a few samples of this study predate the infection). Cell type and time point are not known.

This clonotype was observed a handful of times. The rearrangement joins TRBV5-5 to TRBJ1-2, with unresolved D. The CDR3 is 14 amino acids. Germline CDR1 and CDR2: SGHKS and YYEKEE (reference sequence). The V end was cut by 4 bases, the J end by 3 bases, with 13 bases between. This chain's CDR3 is CASSKTQLDYGYTF. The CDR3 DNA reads TGTGCCAGCAGCAAAACCCAATTGGACTATGGCTACACCTTC.

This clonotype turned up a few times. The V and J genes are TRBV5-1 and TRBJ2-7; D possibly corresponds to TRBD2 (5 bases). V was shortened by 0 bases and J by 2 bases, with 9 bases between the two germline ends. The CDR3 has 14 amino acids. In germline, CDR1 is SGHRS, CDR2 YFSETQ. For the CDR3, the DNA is TGCGCCAGCAGCTTGGCGGGGAGCCCCTACGAGCAGTACTTC. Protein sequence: CASSLAGSPYEQYF.

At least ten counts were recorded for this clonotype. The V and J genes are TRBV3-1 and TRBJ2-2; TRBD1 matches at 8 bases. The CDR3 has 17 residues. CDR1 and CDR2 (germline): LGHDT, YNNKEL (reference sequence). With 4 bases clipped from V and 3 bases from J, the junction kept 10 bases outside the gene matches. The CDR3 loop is CASSPVGRGQYTGELFF. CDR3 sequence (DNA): TGTGCCAGCAGCCCTGTGGGCAGGGGGCAGTACACCGGGGAGCTGTTTTTT.

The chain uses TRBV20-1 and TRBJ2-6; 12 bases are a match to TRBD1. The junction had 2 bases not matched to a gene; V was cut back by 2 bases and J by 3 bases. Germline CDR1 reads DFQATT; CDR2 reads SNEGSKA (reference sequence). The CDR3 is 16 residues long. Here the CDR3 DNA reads TGCAGTGCTAGACGGGACAGGGGGCGTGGGGCCAACGTCCTGACTTTC. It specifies CSARRDRGRGANVLTF.

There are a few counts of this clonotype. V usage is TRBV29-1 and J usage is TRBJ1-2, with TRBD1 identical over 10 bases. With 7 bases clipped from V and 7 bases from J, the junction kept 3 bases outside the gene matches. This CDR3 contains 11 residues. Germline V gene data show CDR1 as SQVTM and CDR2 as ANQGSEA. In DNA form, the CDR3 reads TGCAGCGCCGGGACAGGGGTTGGCTACACCTTC. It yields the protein CSAGTGVGYTF.

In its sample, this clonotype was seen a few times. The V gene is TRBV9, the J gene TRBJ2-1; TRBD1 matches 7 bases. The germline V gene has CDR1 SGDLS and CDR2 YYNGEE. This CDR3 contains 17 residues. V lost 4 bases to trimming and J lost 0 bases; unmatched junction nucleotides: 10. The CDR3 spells CASSPETGLSSYNEQFF. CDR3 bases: TGTGCCAGCAGCCCGGAGACAGGGCTAAGCTCCTACAATGAGCAGTTCTTC.

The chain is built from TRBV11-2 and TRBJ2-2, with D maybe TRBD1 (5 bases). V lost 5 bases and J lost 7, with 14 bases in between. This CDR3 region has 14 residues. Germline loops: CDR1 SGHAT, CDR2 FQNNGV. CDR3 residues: CASSTRQKIGELFF. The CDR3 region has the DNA TGTGCCAGCAGCACGCGACAGAAGATCGGGGAGCTGTTTTTT.

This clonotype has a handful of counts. The CDR3 nucleotides are TGTGCCAGCAGCTCTAAGTTGGGCACAGATACGCAGTATTTT. As protein: CASSSKLGTDTQYF. This chain links TRBV7-9 with TRBJ2-3; D gene unclear. The CDR3 length is 14 residues. V was cut by 4 bases and J by 1 base, with 9 bases left in between. Germline V gene lookup returns CDR1 SEHNR and CDR2 FQNEAQ (reference sequence). Full variable domain (rest looked up from reference TRBV7-9 and TRBJ2-3): DTGVSQNPRHKITKRGQNVTFRCDPISEHNRLYWYRQTLGQGPEFLTYFQNEAQLEKSRLLSDRFSAERPKGSFSTLEIQRTEQGDSAMYLCASSSKLGTDTQYFGPGTRLTVL.

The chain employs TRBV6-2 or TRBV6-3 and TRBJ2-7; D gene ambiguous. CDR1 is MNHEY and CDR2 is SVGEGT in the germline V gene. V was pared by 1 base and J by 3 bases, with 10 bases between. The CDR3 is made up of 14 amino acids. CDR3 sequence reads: CASSYWGPLYEQYF. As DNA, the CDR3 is TGTGCCAGCAGTTACTGGGGTCCCCTCTACGAGCAGTACTTC.

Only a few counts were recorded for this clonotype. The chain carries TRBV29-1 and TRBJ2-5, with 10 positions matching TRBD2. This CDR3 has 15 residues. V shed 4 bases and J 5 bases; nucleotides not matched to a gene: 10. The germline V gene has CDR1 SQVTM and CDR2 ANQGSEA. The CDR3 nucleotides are TGCAGCGTTGGCGGGACTAGCGACCTCCTTGAGACCCAGTACTTC. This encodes CSVGGTSDLLETQYF.

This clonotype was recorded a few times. The CDR3 bases are TGTGCCAGCAGTGAATGGGGGTCCGGGACAGGGGTTCGAGCAGATACGCAGTATTTT. Residues: CASSEWGSGTGVRADTQYF. The chain recombines TRBV25-1 with TRBJ2-3; 10 bases are shared with TRBD1. J lost 4 bases, V lost 1 base, and 14 bases had no gene match. CDR1 is MGHDK and CDR2 is SYGVNS in the germline V gene. The length of the CDR3 is 19 residues. Full variable domain (missing parts from reference TRBV25-1 and TRBJ2-3): EADIYQTPRYLVIGTGKKITLECSQTMGHDKMYWYQQDPGMELHLIHYSYGVNSTEKGDLSSESTVSRIRTEHFPLTLESARPSHTSQYLCASSEWGSGTGVRADTQYFGPGTRLTVL.

The CDR3 region is CASSVAERAYSTDTQYF. The CDR3 DNA reads TGTGCCAGCAGCGTAGCGGAGCGGGCCTATAGCACAGATACGCAGTATTTT. This chain joins TRBV9 and TRBJ2-3; perhaps TRBD2 as D (6 bases). The CDR3 spans 17 residues. Trimming cost V 0 bases and J 0 bases, with 14 bases left between them. The germline CDR1 and CDR2 sequences are SGDLS and YYNGEE.

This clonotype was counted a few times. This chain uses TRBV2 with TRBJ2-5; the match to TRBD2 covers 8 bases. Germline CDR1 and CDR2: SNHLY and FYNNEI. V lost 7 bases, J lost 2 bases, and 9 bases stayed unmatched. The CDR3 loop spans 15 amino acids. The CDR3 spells CASTRVASGQETQYF. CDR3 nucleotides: TGTGCCAGCACGCGGGTGGCTAGCGGGCAAGAGACCCAGTACTTC.

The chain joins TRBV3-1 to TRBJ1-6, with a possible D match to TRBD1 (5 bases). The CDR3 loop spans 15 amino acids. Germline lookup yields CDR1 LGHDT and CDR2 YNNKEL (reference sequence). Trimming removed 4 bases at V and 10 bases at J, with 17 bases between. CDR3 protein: CASSREGPAGSPLHF. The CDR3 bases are TGTGCCAGCAGCCGGGAGGGACCTGCAGGGTCACCCCTCCACTTT.

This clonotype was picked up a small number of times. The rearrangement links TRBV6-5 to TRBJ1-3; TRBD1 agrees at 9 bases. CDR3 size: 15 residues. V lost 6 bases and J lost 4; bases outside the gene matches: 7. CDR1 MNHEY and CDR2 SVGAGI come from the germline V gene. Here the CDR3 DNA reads TGTGCCAGCAGCTTCGGGACAGGGACGGGAAACACCATATATTTT. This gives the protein CASSFGTGTGNTIYF.

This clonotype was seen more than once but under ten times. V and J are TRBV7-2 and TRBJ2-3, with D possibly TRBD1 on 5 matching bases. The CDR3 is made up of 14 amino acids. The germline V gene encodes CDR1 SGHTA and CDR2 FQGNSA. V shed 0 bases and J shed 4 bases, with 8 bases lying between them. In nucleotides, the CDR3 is TGTGCCAGCAGCTTAGCGGGGCCGGCAGATACGCAGTATTTT. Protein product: CASSLAGPADTQYF.

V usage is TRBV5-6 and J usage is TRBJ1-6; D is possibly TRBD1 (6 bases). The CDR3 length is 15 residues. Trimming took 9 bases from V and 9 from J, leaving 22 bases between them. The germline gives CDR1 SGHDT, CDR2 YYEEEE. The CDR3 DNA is TGTGCCACCTCCGTCGACAGGTCGGCTCGTTCACCCCTCCACTTT. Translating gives CATSVDRSARSPLHF.

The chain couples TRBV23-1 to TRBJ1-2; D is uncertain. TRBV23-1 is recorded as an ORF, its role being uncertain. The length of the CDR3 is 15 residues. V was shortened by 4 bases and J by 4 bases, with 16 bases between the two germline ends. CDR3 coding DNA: TGCGCCAGCAGTCTTTGCTCTGGACGGGGCTATGGCTACACCTTC. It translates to CASSLCSGRGYGYTF.

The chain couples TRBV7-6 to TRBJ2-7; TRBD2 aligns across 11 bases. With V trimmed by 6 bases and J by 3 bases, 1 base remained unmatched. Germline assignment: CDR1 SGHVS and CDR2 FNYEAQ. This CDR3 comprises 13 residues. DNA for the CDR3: TGTGCCAGCAGTGGGACTAGCGGCTACGAGCAGTACTTC. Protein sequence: CASSGTSGYEQYF.

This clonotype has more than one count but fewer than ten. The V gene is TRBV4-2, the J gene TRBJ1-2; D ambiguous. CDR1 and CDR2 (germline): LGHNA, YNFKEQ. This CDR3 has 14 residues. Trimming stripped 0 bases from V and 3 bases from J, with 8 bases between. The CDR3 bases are TGTGCCAGCAGCCAAGATCCCGACTACTATGGCTACACCTTC. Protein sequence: CASSQDPDYYGYTF.